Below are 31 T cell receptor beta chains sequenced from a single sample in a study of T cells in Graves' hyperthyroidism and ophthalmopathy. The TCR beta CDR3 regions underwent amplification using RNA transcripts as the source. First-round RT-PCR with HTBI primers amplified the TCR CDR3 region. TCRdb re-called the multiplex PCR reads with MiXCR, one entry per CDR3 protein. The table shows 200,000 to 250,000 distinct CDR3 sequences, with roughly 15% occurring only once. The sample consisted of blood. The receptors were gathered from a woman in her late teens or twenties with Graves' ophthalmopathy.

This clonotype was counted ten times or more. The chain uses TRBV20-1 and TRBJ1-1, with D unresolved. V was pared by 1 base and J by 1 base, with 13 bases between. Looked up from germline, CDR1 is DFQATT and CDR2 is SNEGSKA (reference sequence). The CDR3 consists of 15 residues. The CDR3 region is CSARGLTEKNTEAFF. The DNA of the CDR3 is TGCAGTGCTAGAGGTCTGACGGAGAAGAACACTGAAGCTTTCTTT.

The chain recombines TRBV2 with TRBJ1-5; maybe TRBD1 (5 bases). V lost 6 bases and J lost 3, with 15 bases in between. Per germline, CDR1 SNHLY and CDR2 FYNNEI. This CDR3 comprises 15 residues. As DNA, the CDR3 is TGTGCCAGCAGGGAACAGGCTTTGAACAATCAGCCCCAGCATTTT. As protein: CASREQALNNQPQHF.

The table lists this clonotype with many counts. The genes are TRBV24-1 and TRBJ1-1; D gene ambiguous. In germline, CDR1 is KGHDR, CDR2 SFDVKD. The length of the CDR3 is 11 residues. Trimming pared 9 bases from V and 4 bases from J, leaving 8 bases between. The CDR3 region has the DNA TGTGCCACCGCTCAAGGCACTGAAGCTTTCTTT. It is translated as CATAQGTEAFF.

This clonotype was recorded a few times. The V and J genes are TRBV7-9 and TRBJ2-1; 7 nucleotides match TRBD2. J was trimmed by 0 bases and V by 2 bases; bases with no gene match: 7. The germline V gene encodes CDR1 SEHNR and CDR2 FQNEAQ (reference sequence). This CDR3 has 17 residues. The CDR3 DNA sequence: TGTGCCAGCAGCTTATCATGGACTAGGAGCTCCTACAATGAGCAGTTCTTC. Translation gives CASSLSWTRSSYNEQFF. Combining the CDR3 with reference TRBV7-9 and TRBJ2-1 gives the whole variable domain DTGVSQNPRHKITKRGQNVTFRCDPISEHNRLYWYRQTLGQGPEFLTYFQNEAQLEKSRLLSDRFSAERPKGSFSTLEIQRTEQGDSAMYLCASSLSWTRSSYNEQFFGPGTRLTVL.

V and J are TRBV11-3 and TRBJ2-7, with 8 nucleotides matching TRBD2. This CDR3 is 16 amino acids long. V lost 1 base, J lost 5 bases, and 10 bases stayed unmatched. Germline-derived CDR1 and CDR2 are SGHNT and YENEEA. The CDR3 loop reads CASSLASGFSWHEQYF. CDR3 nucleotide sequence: TGTGCCAGCAGCTTAGCTAGCGGGTTCTCTTGGCACGAGCAGTACTTC.

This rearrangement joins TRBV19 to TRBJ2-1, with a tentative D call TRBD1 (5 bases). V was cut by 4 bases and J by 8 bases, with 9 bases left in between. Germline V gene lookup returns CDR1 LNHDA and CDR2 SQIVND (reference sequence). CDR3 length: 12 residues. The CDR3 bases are TGTGCCAGTAGTACAGGGTCCCATGAGCAGTTCTTC. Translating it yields CASSTGSHEQFF.

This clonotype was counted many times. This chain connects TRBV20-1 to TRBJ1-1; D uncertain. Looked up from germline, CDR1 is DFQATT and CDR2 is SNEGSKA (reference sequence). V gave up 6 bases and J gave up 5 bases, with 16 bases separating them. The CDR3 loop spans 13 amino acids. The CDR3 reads CSARPLIDTEAFF. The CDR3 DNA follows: TGCAGTGCACGACCGCTAATCGATACTGAAGCTTTCTTT.

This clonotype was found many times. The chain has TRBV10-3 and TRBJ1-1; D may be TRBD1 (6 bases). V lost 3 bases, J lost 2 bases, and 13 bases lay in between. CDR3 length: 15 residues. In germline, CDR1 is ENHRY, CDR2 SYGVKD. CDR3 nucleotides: TGTGCCATCAGTGACCCTGGACAGATCAACACTGAAGCTTTCTTT. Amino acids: CAISDPGQINTEAFF.

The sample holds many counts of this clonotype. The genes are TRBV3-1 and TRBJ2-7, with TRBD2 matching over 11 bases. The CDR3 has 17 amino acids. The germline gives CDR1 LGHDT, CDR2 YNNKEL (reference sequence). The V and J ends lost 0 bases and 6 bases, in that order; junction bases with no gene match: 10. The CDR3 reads CASSQDSLAGGGGEQYF. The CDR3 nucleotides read TGTGCCAGCAGCCAAGATAGCCTAGCGGGAGGAGGTGGCGAGCAGTACTTC.

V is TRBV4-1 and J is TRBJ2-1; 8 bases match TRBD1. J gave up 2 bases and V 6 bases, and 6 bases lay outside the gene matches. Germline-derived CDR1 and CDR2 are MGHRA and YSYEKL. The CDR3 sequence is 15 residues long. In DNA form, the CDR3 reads TGCGCCAGCAGTTCGACAGGGGATCCCTACAATGAGCAGTTCTTC. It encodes CASSSTGDPYNEQFF.

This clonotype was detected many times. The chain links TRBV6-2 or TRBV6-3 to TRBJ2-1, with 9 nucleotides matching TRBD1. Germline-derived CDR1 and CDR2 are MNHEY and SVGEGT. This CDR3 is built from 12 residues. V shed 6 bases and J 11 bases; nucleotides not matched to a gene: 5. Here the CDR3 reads CASRGQGPKQFF. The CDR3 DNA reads TGTGCCAGCAGGGGACAGGGCCCTAAGCAGTTCTTC.

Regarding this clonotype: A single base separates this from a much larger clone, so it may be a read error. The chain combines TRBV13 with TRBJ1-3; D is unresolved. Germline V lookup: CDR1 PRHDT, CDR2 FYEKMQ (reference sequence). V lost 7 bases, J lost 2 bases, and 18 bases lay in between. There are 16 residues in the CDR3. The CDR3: CASTPSKGSPGNTIYF. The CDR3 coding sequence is TGTGCCAGCACCCCCTCGAAAGGGAGTCCTGGAAACACCATATATTTT.

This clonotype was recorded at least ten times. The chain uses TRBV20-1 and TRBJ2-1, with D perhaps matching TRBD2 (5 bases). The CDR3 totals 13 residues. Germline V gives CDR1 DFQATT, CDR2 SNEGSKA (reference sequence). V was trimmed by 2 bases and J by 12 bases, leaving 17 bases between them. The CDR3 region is CSARYTAAARQFF. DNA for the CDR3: TGCAGTGCTAGATATACAGCGGCAGCAAGGCAGTTCTTC.

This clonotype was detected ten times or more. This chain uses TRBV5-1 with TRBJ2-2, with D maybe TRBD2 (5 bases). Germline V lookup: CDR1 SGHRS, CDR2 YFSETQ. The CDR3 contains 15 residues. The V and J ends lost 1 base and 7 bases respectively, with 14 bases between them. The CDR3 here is CASSLSLEGSGELFF. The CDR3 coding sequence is TGCGCCAGCAGCTTGAGTCTAGAAGGGAGCGGGGAGCTGTTTTTT.

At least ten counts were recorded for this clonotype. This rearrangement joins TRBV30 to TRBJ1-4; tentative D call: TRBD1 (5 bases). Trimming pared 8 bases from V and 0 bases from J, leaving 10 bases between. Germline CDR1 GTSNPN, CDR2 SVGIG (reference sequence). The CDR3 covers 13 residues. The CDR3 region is CALGRTTNEKLFF. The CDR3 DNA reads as TGTGCCCTGGGACGGACAACTAATGAAAAACTGTTTTTT.

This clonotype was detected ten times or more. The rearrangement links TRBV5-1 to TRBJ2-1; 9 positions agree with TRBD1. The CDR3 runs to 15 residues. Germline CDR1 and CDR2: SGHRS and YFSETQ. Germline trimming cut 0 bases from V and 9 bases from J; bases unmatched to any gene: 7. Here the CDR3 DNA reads TGCGCCAGCAGCTTGGAGGGACAGGGTTGGGGTGAGCAGTTCTTC. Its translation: CASSLEGQGWGEQFF.

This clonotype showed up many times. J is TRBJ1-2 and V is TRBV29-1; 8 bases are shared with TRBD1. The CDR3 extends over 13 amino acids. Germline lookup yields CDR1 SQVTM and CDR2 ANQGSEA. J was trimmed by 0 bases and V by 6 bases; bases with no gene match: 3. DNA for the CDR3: TGCAGCGTCGACAGGGGATCTAACTATGGCTACACCTTC. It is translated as CSVDRGSNYGYTF.

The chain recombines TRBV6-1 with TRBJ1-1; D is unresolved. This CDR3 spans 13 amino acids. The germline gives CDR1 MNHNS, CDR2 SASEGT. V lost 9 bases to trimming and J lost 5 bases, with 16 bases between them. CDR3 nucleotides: TGTGCCAGTCTAGACCAGAGTCTTACTGAAGCTTTCTTT. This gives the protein CASLDQSLTEAFF.

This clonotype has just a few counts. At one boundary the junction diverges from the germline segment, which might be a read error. CDR3 in amino acids: CATSEGPSSGANVLTF. The CDR3 DNA reads as TGTGCCACCAGTGAGGGTCCCTCCTCTGGGGCCAACGTCCTGACTTTC. This chain joins TRBV6-1 and TRBJ2-6; possible D gene TRBD2, 5 bases. The V gene's germline CDR1 is MNHNS and CDR2 SASEGT. This CDR3 is built from 16 residues.

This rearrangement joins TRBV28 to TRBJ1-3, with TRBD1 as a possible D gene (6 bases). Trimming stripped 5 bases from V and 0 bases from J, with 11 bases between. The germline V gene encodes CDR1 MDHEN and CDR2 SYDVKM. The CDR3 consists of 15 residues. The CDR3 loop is CASSPRGLSGNTIYF. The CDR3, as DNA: TGTGCCAGCAGTCCCCGGGGGCTCTCTGGAAACACCATATATTTT.

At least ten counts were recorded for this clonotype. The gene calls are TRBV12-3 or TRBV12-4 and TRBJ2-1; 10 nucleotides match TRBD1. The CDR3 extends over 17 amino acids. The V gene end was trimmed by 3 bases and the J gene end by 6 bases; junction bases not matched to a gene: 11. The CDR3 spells CASSFREGTGVINEQFF. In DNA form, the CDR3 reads TGTGCCAGCAGTTTCCGGGAAGGGACAGGGGTAATCAATGAGCAGTTCTTC.

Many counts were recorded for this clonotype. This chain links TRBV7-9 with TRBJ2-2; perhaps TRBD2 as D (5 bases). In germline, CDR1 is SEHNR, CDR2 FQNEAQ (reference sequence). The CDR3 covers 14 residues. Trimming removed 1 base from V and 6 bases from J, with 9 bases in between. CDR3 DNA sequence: TGTGCCAGCAGCTTAGTCGGCGGGCCCGGGGAGCTGTTTTTT. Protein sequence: CASSLVGGPGELFF.

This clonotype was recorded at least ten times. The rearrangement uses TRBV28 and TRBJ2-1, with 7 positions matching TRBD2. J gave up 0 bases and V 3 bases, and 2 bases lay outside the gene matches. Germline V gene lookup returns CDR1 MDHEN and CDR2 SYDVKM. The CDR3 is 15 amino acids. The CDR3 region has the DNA TGTGCCAGCAGTTTTCGGGAGGACTCCTACAATGAGCAGTTCTTC. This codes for CASSFREDSYNEQFF.

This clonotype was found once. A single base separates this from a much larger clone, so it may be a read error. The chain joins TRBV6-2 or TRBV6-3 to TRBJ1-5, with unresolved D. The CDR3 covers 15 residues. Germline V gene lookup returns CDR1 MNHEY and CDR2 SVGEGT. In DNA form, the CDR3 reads TGTGTCAGCAGTTACAGTGGTATGGGCAATCAGCCCCAGCATTTT. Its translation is CVSSYSGMGNQPQHF.

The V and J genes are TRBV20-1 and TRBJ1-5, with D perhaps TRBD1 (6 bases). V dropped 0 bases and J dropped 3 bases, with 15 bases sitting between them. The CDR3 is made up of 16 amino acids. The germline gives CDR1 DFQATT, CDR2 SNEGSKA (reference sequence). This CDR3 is CSARDYAGDFNQPQHF. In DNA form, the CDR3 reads TGCAGTGCTAGAGATTACGCAGGGGATTTCAATCAGCCCCAGCATTTT.

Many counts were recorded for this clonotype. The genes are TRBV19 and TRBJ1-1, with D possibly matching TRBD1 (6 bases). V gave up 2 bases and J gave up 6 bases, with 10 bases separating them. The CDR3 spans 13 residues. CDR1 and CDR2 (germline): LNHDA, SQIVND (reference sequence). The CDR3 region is CASSINRVSEAFF. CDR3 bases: TGTGCCAGTAGTATAAACAGGGTATCTGAAGCTTTCTTT.

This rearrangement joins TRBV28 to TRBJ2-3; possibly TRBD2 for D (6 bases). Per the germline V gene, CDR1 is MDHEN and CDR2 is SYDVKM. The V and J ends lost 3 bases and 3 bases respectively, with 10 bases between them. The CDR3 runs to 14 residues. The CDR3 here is CASSFHGRTDTQYF. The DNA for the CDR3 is TGTGCCAGCAGTTTTCACGGGAGAACAGATACGCAGTATTTT.

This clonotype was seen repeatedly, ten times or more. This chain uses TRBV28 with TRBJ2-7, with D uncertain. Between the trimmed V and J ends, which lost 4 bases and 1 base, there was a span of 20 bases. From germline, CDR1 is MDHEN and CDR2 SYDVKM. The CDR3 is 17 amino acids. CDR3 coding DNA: TGTGCCAGCAGTTCACAAACCCCCGGGTGGCGATCCTACGAGCAGTACTTC. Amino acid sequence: CASSSQTPGWRSYEQYF. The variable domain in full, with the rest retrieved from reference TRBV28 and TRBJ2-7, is DVKVTQSSRYLVKRTGEKVFLECVQDMDHENMFWYRQDPGLGLRLIYFSYDVKMKEKGDIPEGYSVSREKKERFSLILESASTNQTSMYLCASSSQTPGWRSYEQYFGPGTRLTVT.

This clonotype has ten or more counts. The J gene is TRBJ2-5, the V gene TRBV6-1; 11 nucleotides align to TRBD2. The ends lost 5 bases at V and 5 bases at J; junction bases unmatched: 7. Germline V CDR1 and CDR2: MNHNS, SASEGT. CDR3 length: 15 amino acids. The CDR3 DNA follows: TGTGCCAGCAGTCCACTAGCGGGGGCGGTGGAGACCCAGTACTTC. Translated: CASSPLAGAVETQYF.

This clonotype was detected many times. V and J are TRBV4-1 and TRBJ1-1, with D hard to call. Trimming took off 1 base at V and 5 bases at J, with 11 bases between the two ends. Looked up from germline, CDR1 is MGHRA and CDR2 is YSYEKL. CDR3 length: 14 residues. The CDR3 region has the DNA TGCGCCAGCAGCCAAGGGAGTCGGCAGACTGAAGCTTTCTTT. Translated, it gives CASSQGSRQTEAFF.

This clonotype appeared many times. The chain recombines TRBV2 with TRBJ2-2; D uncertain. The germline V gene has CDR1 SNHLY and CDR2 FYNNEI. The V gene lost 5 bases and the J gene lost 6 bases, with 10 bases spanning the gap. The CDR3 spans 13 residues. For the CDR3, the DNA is TGTGCCAGCAGTTCCACGGATCCCGGGGAGCTGTTTTTT. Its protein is CASSSTDPGELFF.